A selection of T cell receptor beta chains follows, all from one sample in a study of T-cell memory formation after mild COVID-19. TCRdb reanalysed the 5' RACE reads using MiXCR and keeps one entry per CDR3 protein. The table shows about 340,000 distinct CDR3 sequences, with less than 20% occurring only once. The sequenced sample was PBMCs or a T cell subset sorted from them (not recorded which). The source is a man between 18 and 29 years old who had mild COVID-19 (a few samples of this study predate the infection). Cell type and time point are not known. Each CDR3 is given without its conserved first and last residue.

v_gene	CDR3aa
TRBV29-1	SVGTGLRETQY
TRBV12-3/TRBV12-4	ASSWAGAETQY
TRBV7-2	ASSLDSRGSEGTQY
TRBV20-1	SAGRTVRDEQF
TRBV4-2	ASSQEDGIAGISTNEKLF
TRBV28	ASIEASSGANVLT
TRBV2	ASSEGGQVQPQH
TRBV5-1	ASSFGGVNTGELF
TRBV5-1	ASSPGSGGSTDTQY
TRBV7-9	ASSLTDLGLERTGELF
TRBV11-2	ASRFPGRNSGNTIY
TRBV2	ASSGTSTSWNEQF
TRBV6-2/TRBV6-3	ASSPFTGEETQY
TRBV7-9	ASSLESQGGYGYT
TRBV28	ASITGISNQPQH
TRBV6-5	ASSYSYRELYEQY
TRBV18	ASSQRLPSTDTQY
TRBV20-1	SARDYGRDYGYT
TRBV30	AWSGDRDQPQH
TRBV7-2	ASSLGAGGTGELF
TRBV10-2	ASSEVEETQY
TRBV4-3	ASSQDYRVNEKLF
TRBV4-1	ASSQDLGADTQY
TRBV18	ASSPRGTLMPQH
TRBV6-6	ASSRRSDGYGYT
TRBV5-1	ASSLDLGQGAYGYT
TRBV5-6	ASSLLGAGGTNTEAF
TRBV27	ASRRQGSYEQY
TRBV2	ASTLQGKGTEAF
TRBV10-2	ATTASAYNEQF
TRBV30	AWSGTGNHGYT
TRBV1	TSVTNSYNSPLH
TRBV20-1	SAREAGGWETQY
TRBV28	ASRVSTDTQY
TRBV29-1	SVEVVGEWVDEQF
TRBV5-1	ASSSDRVVVNEQF
TRBV20-1	SALEGYYGYT
TRBV4-2	ASGAGDVYEQY
TRBV6-5	ASSYSGGAGTDTQY